The 28 T cell receptor beta chains below all came from one sample that was sequenced in a study of control samples from healthy donors and cancer patients. Produced via immunoSEQ multiplex PCR; TCRdb's table is partial and in-frame only. The sample contains about 410,000 clones, more than 80% of which appear only once. The source material was PBMCs. The receptors originated from a man aged 40-55 years with head and neck cancer.

The chain combines TRBV6-6 with TRBJ2-2, with D tentatively TRBD2 (6 bases). Trimming removed 7 bases from V and 6 bases from J, with 12 bases in between. Looked up from germline, CDR1 is MNHNY and CDR2 is SVGAGI (reference sequence). This CDR3 has 13 residues. The CDR3 nucleotides read TGTGCCAGCATGACGGGAGTGTCCGGGGAGCTGTTTTTT. This translates into CASMTGVSGELFF.

V usage is TRBV11-2 and J usage is TRBJ2-7; TRBD1 might be the D (6 bases). V was clipped by 1 base and J by 0 bases, with 16 bases between them. This CDR3 has 17 residues. Germline V gives CDR1 SGHAT, CDR2 FQNNGV. The CDR3 DNA reads TGTGCCAGCAGCTTAGGGATACTGGACAGTGACTCCTACGAGCAGTACTTC. It translates to CASSLGILDSDSYEQYF.

The J gene is TRBJ2-1, the V gene TRBV11-3, with D uncertain. Germline V gives CDR1 SGHNT, CDR2 YENEEA. This CDR3 is built from 14 residues. The V end lost 2 bases, the J end lost 3 bases, and 8 bases lay between the germline ends. The CDR3 loop reads CASSLQHNYNEQFF. For the CDR3, the DNA is TGTGCCAGCAGCTTACAGCATAACTACAATGAGCAGTTCTTC.

In DNA, the CDR3 is TGTGCCAGCAGCTTAATTGGGGAAGAGGCAGGGAGGATGGATACGCAGTATTTT. Its protein is CASSLIGEEAGRMDTQYF. The chain has TRBV7-3 and TRBJ2-3; tentatively, D is TRBD2 (6 bases). The V and J ends lost 1 base and 6 bases respectively, with 23 bases between them. CDR1 is SGHTA, CDR2 FQGTGA, per germline. There are 18 residues in the CDR3.

The chain uses TRBV5-4 and TRBJ2-3, with TRBD2 matching 12 bases. CDR3 size: 18 residues. CDR1 and CDR2 (germline): SGHNT, YYREEE (reference sequence). Trimming cost V 3 bases and J 3 bases; bases outside gene matches: 11. CDR3 protein: CASSSLGLAGGLTDTQYF. Here the CDR3 DNA reads TGTGCCAGCAGCTCCCTTGGCCTAGCGGGGGGGCTAACAGATACGCAGTATTTT.

The chain links TRBV24-1 to TRBJ1-5, with 7 positions matching TRBD1. There are 14 residues in the CDR3. Germline CDR1 and CDR2: KGHDR and SFDVKD. The V gene end was trimmed by 12 bases and the J gene end by 4 bases; junction bases not matched to a gene: 11. CDR3 nucleotide sequence: TGTGCCGTCGGAGGGACAGTTGGGAATCAGCCCCAGCATTTT. Translated, it gives CAVGGTVGNQPQHF.

The V gene is TRBV5-4, the J gene TRBJ2-6; D is perhaps TRBD1 (5 bases). With 1 base removed from V and 2 bases from J, the gap between germline ends came to 13 bases. This CDR3 has 17 residues. CDR1 and CDR2 (germline): SGHNT, YYREEE (reference sequence). CDR3 amino acids: CASSLSSSGPGANVLTF. Written as DNA, the CDR3 is TGTGCCAGCAGCTTGTCTAGTTCAGGGCCTGGGGCCAACGTCCTGACTTTC. Filled out from reference TRBV5-4 and TRBJ2-6, the complete variable domain reads ETGVTQSPTHLIKTRGQQVTLRCSSQSGHNTVSWYQQALGQGPQFIFQYYREEENGRGNFPPRFSGLQFPNYSSELNVNALELDDSALYLCASSLSSSGPGANVLTFGAGSRLTVL.

V usage is TRBV28 and J usage is TRBJ1-1, with no clear D. Germline loops: CDR1 MDHEN, CDR2 SYDVKM. V lost 3 bases, J lost 0 bases, and 8 bases lay in between. CDR3 size: 14 residues. The CDR3 is CASSFGQMNTEAFF. In nucleotides, the CDR3 is TGTGCCAGCAGTTTCGGTCAAATGAACACTGAAGCTTTCTTT.

This rearrangement joins TRBV11-2 to TRBJ2-7; D is undetermined. Per germline, CDR1 SGHAT and CDR2 FQNNGV. This CDR3 is built from 12 residues. Between the trimmed V and J ends, which lost 10 bases and 2 bases, there was a span of 12 bases. In nucleotides, the CDR3 is TGTGCCACTTCGGACCGAACCTACGAGCAGTACTTC. It encodes CATSDRTYEQYF.

This clone was counted between two and nine times. The chain recombines TRBV30 with TRBJ1-1; 11 bases map to TRBD1. V gave up 3 bases and J gave up 4 bases; unmatched junction bases: 4. Germline lookup yields CDR1 GTSNPN and CDR2 SVGIG (reference sequence). There are 14 residues in the CDR3. CDR3 nucleotides: TGTGCCTGGAGACCCGGGACAGGGGGCACTGAAGCTTTCTTT. This codes for CAWRPGTGGTEAFF.

The rearrangement links TRBV27 to TRBJ2-1; 9 bases are a match to TRBD2. Per the germline V gene, CDR1 is MNHEY and CDR2 is SMNVEV (reference sequence). This CDR3 region has 15 residues. V was clipped by 5 bases and J by 4 bases; unmatched bases: 6. The CDR3 is CASSPAGGLYNEQFF. In DNA form, the CDR3 reads TGTGCCAGCAGTCCCGCGGGAGGGCTATACAATGAGCAGTTCTTC.

The rearrangement joins TRBV5-1 to TRBJ2-7; D is tentatively TRBD1 or TRBD2 (5 bases each). This CDR3 spans 14 amino acids. Germline values: CDR1 SGHRS, CDR2 YFSETQ. With 0 bases removed from V and 5 bases from J, the gap between germline ends came to 12 bases. For the CDR3, the DNA is TGCGCCAGCAGCTTGGGGGACGTAGAAAACGAGCAGTACTTC. Translated: CASSLGDVENEQYF. The full variable domain, with the rest looked up from reference TRBV5-1 and TRBJ2-7, is KAGVTQTPRYLIKTRGQQVTLSCSPISGHRSVSWYQQTPGQGLQFLFEYFSETQRNKGNFPGRFSGRQFSNSRSEMNVSTLELGDSALYLCASSLGDVENEQYFGPGTRLTVT.

This chain connects TRBV30 to TRBJ2-1; TRBD2 matches 9 bases. The length of the CDR3 is 15 residues. J lost 4 bases, V lost 2 bases, and 6 bases had no gene match. From germline, CDR1 is GTSNPN and CDR2 SVGIG (reference sequence). This CDR3 is CAWSLSGRRYNEQFF. CDR3 in DNA: TGTGCCTGGAGTTTGAGCGGGAGGAGATACAATGAGCAGTTCTTC.

This clone was detected only once. J is TRBJ1-1 and V is TRBV9; TRBD1 agrees at 7 bases. V shed 3 bases and J 10 bases; nucleotides not matched to a gene: 6. Germline values: CDR1 SGDLS, CDR2 YYNGEE. This CDR3 has 12 amino acids. The CDR3 is CASSALTGRAFF. The DNA for the CDR3 is TGTGCCAGCAGCGCTCTGACAGGGCGAGCTTTCTTT. Complete variable domain (other parts from reference TRBV9 and TRBJ1-1): DSGVTQTPKHLITATGQRVTLRCSPRSGDLSVYWYQQSLDQGLQFLIQYYNGEERAKGNILERFSAQQFPDLHSELNLSSLELGDSALYFCASSALTGRAFFGQGTRLTVV.

As concerns this clone: Other nucleotide sequences in the sample specify the same CDR3. This chain links TRBV5-1 with TRBJ1-1, with a possible D match to TRBD1 (5 bases). The V end lost 2 bases, the J end lost 0 bases, and 8 bases lay between the germline ends. This CDR3 comprises 14 residues. The germline V gene encodes CDR1 SGHRS and CDR2 YFSETQ. In nucleotides, the CDR3 is TGCGCCAGCAGCTTAGAGGGGATGAACACTGAAGCTTTCTTT. It is translated as CASSLEGMNTEAFF.

The sample holds a few counts of this clone. V and J are TRBV7-9 and TRBJ2-3; the D gene is possibly TRBD2 (5 bases). CDR1 SEHNR and CDR2 FQNEAQ come from the germline V gene (reference sequence). The CDR3 has 11 residues. The CDR3 DNA is TGTGCAAGCGGTCCCACAGATACGCAGTATTTT. This translates into CASGPTDTQYF.

The chain uses TRBV4-3 and TRBJ2-6; D call uncertain. The CDR3 runs to 14 residues. Between the trimmed V and J ends, which lost 0 bases and 4 bases, there was a span of 4 bases. CDR1 and CDR2 (germline): LGHNA, YSLEER. As DNA, the CDR3 is TGCGCCAGCAGCCAAGAGGAGGGGGCCAACGTCCTGACTTTC. Amino acid sequence: CASSQEEGANVLTF.

This sequence joins TRBV27 and TRBJ2-5, with 10 bases identical to TRBD1. CDR3 size: 14 residues. Germline V lookup: CDR1 MNHEY, CDR2 SMNVEV (reference sequence). V shed 5 bases and J 5 bases; nucleotides not matched to a gene: 5. The CDR3 loop reads CASSQDRGSETQYF. Here the CDR3 DNA reads TGTGCCAGCAGTCAGGACAGGGGGTCCGAGACCCAGTACTTC.

This rearrangement joins TRBV3-1 (or the pseudogene TRBV3-2) to TRBJ1-2, with 10 nucleotides matching TRBD1. With 3 bases clipped from V and 4 bases from J, the junction kept 8 bases outside the gene matches. The CDR3 length is 16 residues. CDR1 LGHDT and CDR2 YNNKEL come from the germline V gene (reference sequence). CDR3 region: CASSQGDRGHSYGYTF. CDR3 bases: TGTGCCAGCAGCCAGGGCGACAGGGGGCATAGCTATGGCTACACCTTC.

In this sample, this clone turned up once. V usage is TRBV3-1 (or the pseudogene TRBV3-2) and J usage is TRBJ1-1; D ambiguous. The CDR3 totals 15 residues. Germline CDR1 LGHDT, CDR2 YNNKEL (reference sequence). Trimming left V 4 bases short and J 6 bases short, with 18 bases between. The CDR3 nucleotides read TGTGCCAGCAGCCCTGCTCGGATGGGGTGGGCTGAAGCTTTCTTT. It codes for CASSPARMGWAEAFF.

This clone was detected once. Other DNA sequences in the sample encode the same CDR3. The rearrangement joins TRBV12-3 or TRBV12-4 to TRBJ2-5; D unresolved. The CDR3 sequence is 12 residues long. Trimming pared 4 bases from V and 5 bases from J, leaving 8 bases between. The CDR3 is CASSWGTETQYF. The DNA of the CDR3 is TGTGCCAGCAGTTGGGGAACGGAGACCCAGTACTTC.

The chain recombines TRBV30 with TRBJ1-2; possible D gene TRBD1, 6 bases. Trimming removed 8 bases at V and 7 bases at J, with 14 bases between. This CDR3 has 11 amino acids. Germline values: CDR1 GTSNPN, CDR2 SVGIG (reference sequence). The CDR3 protein is CAGSLGAGYTF. The CDR3 bases are TGTGCCGGTTCCCTGGGGGCTGGCTACACCTTC.

In DNA, the CDR3 is TGTGCCAGCAGTAAACAGGGAGGGAACACTGAAGCTTTCTTT. As protein: CASSKQGGNTEAFF. The V gene is TRBV27, the J gene TRBJ1-1; D perhaps matches TRBD1 (6 bases). This CDR3 is 14 amino acids long. Germline V gene lookup returns CDR1 MNHEY and CDR2 SMNVEV (reference sequence). The V and J ends lost 5 bases and 1 base respectively, with 11 bases between them.

V is TRBV27 and J is TRBJ1-1, with 7 positions matching TRBD1. From germline, CDR1 is MNHEY and CDR2 SMNVEV (reference sequence). The CDR3 covers 15 residues. V dropped 5 bases and J dropped 7; count of bases not matched to a gene: 13. The CDR3 here is CASSKPGGGLSEAFF. The CDR3, as DNA: TGTGCCAGCAGTAAACCAGGGGGTGGGTTGAGTGAAGCTTTCTTT.

With regard to this clone: The same CDR3 also results from other DNA sequences found in this sample. The CDR3 loop reads CASSPRQGNTGELFF. The CDR3 DNA is TGTGCCAGCTCACCGCGACAGGGAAACACCGGGGAGCTGTTTTTT. The chain employs TRBV18 and TRBJ2-2; 7 positions agree with TRBD1. The CDR3 consists of 15 residues. Germline V CDR1 and CDR2: KGHSH, LQKENI. The J segment lost 2 bases and the V segment lost 3 bases, leaving 3 bases of the junction unmatched.

V and J are TRBV7-8 and TRBJ2-7, with a possible D match to TRBD1 (6 bases). The ends were cut back, 1 base at V and 0 bases at J, with 10 bases in the middle. Germline assignment: CDR1 SGHVS and CDR2 FQNEAQ. This CDR3 comprises 15 residues. The DNA of the CDR3 is TGTGCCAGCAGCTTAGTAAGGGACACCTCCTACGAGCAGTACTTC. Protein: CASSLVRDTSYEQYF.

V gene TRBV5-6 combines with J gene TRBJ2-5; TRBD2 matches at 11 bases. Germline V gives CDR1 SGHDT, CDR2 YYEEEE. CDR3 size: 17 residues. Trimming cost V 4 bases and J 5 bases; bases outside gene matches: 13. CDR3 bases: TGTGCCAGCAGCCTGACAGTGACTAGCGGGGTCCGTGAGACCCAGTACTTC. Encoded protein: CASSLTVTSGVRETQYF.

The J gene is TRBJ2-2, the V gene TRBV27; D may be TRBD1 (7 bases). Between the trimmed V and J ends, which lost 7 bases and 6 bases, there was a span of 12 bases. Germline V gene lookup returns CDR1 MNHEY and CDR2 SMNVEV (reference sequence). The CDR3 sequence is 13 residues long. CDR3 coding DNA: TGTGCCAGCACCGGAGGGGGCTCCGGGGAGCTGTTTTTT. Protein product: CASTGGGSGELFF.